This T cell receptor (beta chain) was obtained from a study of T-cell reconstitution after alpha-beta-depleted transplantation in children. For TCRbeta, the library was prepared with unique molecular identifiers. MiXCR was run by TCRdb on the PCR reads, yielding one entry per CDR3 protein. The sample includes about 300,000 distinct CDR3 sequences, about 9.4% of them seen just once. This clonotype was seen only a few times. What it recognizes is unknown. This CDR3 has 18 residues. Trimming shortened V by 4 bases and J by 0 bases, and 18 bases separated the two germline ends. The V gene's germline CDR1 is SGHAT and CDR2 FQNNGV. The study's findings and limits: T-cell counts and diversity at one year following transplant were attributed mainly to newly produced T cells. Some patients showed high day-60 TCRbeta diversity, which derived from surviving recipient T cells and thymic progenitors. Roughly two months post-transplant, alpha-beta T cells reportedly originated from several hundred graft clones that had expanded.

The source is a boy in the first two years of life with acute myeloid leukemia, due to receive a stem cell transplant. This rearrangement joins TRBV11-2 to TRBJ2-2; D perhaps matches TRBD1 (6 bases). Sequences were derived from PBMCs, sampled before TCRalphabeta/CD19-depleted stem cell transplant. The CDR3 nucleotides are TGTGCCAGCAGCTCCAAACGGACAGCCGCAGCGAACACCGGGGAGCTGTTTTTT. Encoded protein: CASSSKRTAAANTGELFF.